What follows are 4 T cell receptor beta chains derived from one specimen sequenced in a study of cytomegalovirus exposure and HLA in healthy donors. Both 60 Vbeta primers and 13 Jbeta primers went into the PCR. Sequenced by immunoSEQ multiplex PCR; TCRdb stores in-frame clones only, minus some. This sample has 65,000 to 100,000 clones, with around 79% found just once. Specimen: PBMCs. The receptors were sampled from a woman in her thirties or forties in good health and CMV-seropositive.

Only a few counts were recorded for this clone. The chain couples TRBV6-6 to TRBJ1-2; D call uncertain. This CDR3 contains 11 residues. Germline lookup yields CDR1 MNHNY and CDR2 SVGAGI (reference sequence). Trimming stripped 9 bases from V and 1 base from J, with 6 bases between. CDR3: CASRGNYGYTF. CDR3 DNA sequence: TGTGCCAGTCGCGGTAACTATGGCTACACCTTC.

This chain joins TRBV7-2 and TRBJ2-1; 7 bases match TRBD1. The CDR3 is 16 amino acids. The V gene end was trimmed by 3 bases and the J gene end by 6 bases; junction bases not matched to a gene: 11. CDR1 is SGHTA and CDR2 is FQGNSA in the germline V gene. CDR3 DNA: TGTGCCAGCAGCTTGTACAGGGGCAGAGGCGCCAATGAGCAGTTCTTC. Translation gives CASSLYRGRGANEQFF.

The CDR3: CSVAGTVTYEQYF. The DNA of the CDR3 is TGCAGCGTGGCCGGGACAGTTACCTACGAGCAGTACTTC. The rearrangement links TRBV29-1 to TRBJ2-7; 7 bases agree with TRBD1. With 6 bases clipped from V and 2 bases from J, the junction kept 7 bases outside the gene matches. Germline-derived CDR1 and CDR2 are SQVTM and ANQGSEA. The CDR3 totals 13 residues.

A few counts support this clone. V usage is TRBV19 and J usage is TRBJ2-7; tentatively, D is TRBD1 (5 bases). This CDR3 is 15 amino acids long. Trimming stripped 4 bases from V and 3 bases from J, with 16 bases between. Germline CDR1 and CDR2: LNHDA and SQIVND (reference sequence). In DNA form, the CDR3 reads TGTGCCAGTAGTAAGTCGTCTGCAGGGCTCTACGAGCAGTACTTC. It translates to CASSKSSAGLYEQYF. The full variable domain, in which reference TRBV19 and TRBJ2-7 provide the parts outside the CDR3, is DGGITQSPKYLFRKEGQNVTLSCEQNLNHDAMYWYRQDPGQGLRLIYYSQIVNDFQKGDIAEGYSVSREKKESFPLTVTSAQKNPTAFYLCASSKSSAGLYEQYFGPGTRLTVT.